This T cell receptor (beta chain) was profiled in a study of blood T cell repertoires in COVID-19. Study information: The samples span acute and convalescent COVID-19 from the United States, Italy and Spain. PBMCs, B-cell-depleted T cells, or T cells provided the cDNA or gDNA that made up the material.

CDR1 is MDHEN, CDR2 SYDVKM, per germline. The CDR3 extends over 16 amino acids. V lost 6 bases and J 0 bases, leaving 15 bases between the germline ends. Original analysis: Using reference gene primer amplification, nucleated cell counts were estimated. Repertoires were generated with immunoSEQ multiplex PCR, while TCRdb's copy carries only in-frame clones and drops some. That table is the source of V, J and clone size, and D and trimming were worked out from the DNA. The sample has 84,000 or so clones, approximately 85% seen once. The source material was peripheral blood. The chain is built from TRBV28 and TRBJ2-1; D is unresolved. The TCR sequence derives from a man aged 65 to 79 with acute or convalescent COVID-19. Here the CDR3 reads CASRTATPSSYNEQFF. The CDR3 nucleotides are TGTGCCAGCAGAACGGCGACTCCAAGCTCCTACAATGAGCAGTTCTTC.